These 3 T cell receptor beta chains came from one sample sequenced in a study of blood T cells in healthy people across ages. The authors ran a second PCR of 7 to 11 cycles using a sample-barcoded 5' primer and a J-beta primer mix. From the 5' RACE reads, TCRdb called clonotypes with MiXCR, one entry per CDR3 protein. The sample lists 450,000 to 650,000 distinct CDR3 sequences, under 30% occurring once. This same sample was also taken into another study, of T cells of mothers and their children.

The sequencing input was blood. These TCRs come from a boy younger than 18 in good health.

To note about this clonotype: A much larger clone sits a single nucleotide away, making a read error possible. For the CDR3, the DNA is TGTGCCTGCAGTGACAGGGGCACCGGGGAGCTGTTTTTT. The encoded protein is CACSDRGTGELFF. This rearrangement joins TRBV6-4 to TRBJ2-2; 8 positions match TRBD1. The CDR3 is made up of 13 amino acids. Looked up from germline, CDR1 is MRHNA and CDR2 is SNTAGT.

In this sample, this clonotype turned up a few times. The rearrangement links TRBV7-3 to TRBJ1-2; 8 nucleotides match TRBD1. This CDR3 is built from 15 residues. CDR1 is SGHTA, CDR2 FQGTGA, per germline. V dropped 2 bases and J dropped 5; count of bases not matched to a gene: 7. The CDR3 reads CASSLDRGGWYGYTF. The CDR3 DNA follows: TGTGCCAGCAGCTTAGACAGGGGTGGGTGGTATGGCTACACCTTC.

The gene calls are TRBV20-1 and TRBJ2-2; a possible D gene is TRBD1 (6 bases). CDR3 length: 13 amino acids. Trimming removed 3 bases at V and 5 bases at J, with 10 bases between. Germline CDR1 DFQATT, CDR2 SNEGSKA (reference sequence). In nucleotides, the CDR3 is TGCAGTGCTAGCCAAACAGGGACCGGGGAGCTGTTTTTT. This sequence encodes CSASQTGTGELFF.